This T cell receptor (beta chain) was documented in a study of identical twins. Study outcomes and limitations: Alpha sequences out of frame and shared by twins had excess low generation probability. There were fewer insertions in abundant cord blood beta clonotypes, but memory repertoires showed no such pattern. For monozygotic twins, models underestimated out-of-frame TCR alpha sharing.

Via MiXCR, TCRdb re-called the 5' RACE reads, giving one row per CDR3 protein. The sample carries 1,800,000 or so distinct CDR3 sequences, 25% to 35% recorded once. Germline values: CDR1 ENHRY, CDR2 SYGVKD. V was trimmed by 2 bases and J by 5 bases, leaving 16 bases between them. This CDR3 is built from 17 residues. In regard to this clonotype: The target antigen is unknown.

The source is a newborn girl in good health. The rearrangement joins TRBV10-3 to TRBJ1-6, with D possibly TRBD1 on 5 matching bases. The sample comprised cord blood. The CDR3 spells CAISEKGPEGNNSPLHF. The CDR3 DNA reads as TGTGCCATCAGTGAGAAAGGGCCAGAGGGGAATAATTCACCCCTCCACTTT.